These 3 T cell receptor beta chains came from one sample sequenced in a study of beta chain features in type 1 diabetes. Regarding the study as a whole: Shortening that was moderate but significant affected the TCRB CDR3s of Type 1 diabetes patients in all four CD4+ subsets.

Sequenced material consisted of expressed TCRB transcripts (all of the isolated RNA was reverse transcribed). Generated by immunoSEQ multiplex PCR, the TCRdb table keeps only in-frame clones and is missing some. The sample holds about 160,000 clones, 7.8% seen once. Their specific antigens are unknown. The sequencing input was central memory CD4+ T cells from blood. The origin of the receptors is a woman aged 40 to 49 with type 1 diabetes.

The chain is built from TRBV18 and TRBJ2-7; D possibly corresponds to TRBD2 (5 bases). The CDR3 totals 13 residues. Between the trimmed V and J ends, which lost 3 bases and 7 bases, there was a span of 13 bases. Germline-derived CDR1 and CDR2 are KGHSH and LQKENI. The CDR3 spells CASSPAAGNEQYF. In DNA form, the CDR3 reads TGTGCCAGCTCACCCGCCGCGGGTAATGAGCAGTACTTC.

This clone has more than one count but fewer than ten. This chain connects TRBV7-2 to TRBJ2-7; 14 nucleotides align to TRBD2. CDR3 length: 17 residues. V trimming: 4 bases; J trimming: 2 bases; junction bases outside the gene matches: 7. The germline CDR1 and CDR2 sequences are SGHTA and FQGNSA. The CDR3 bases are TGTGCCAGCAGCTGGACTAGCGGGGGGCCCTCGACCTACGAGCAGTACTTC. Translated, it gives CASSWTSGGPSTYEQYF.

The J gene is TRBJ1-1, the V gene TRBV18; D gene uncertain. Germline-derived CDR1 and CDR2 are KGHSH and LQKENI. V lost 3 bases to trimming and J lost 0 bases, with 11 bases between them. CDR3 length: 15 residues. The CDR3 sequence: CASSPEEGLNTEAFF. CDR3 sequence (DNA): TGTGCCAGCTCACCGGAGGAAGGGCTGAACACTGAAGCTTTCTTT.